This note documents a single T cell receptor beta chain sequence. The antigen is undetermined. Described time point: week 47, end of study. The study gave 300 ug of mutant IDH1 20-mer peptide per vaccine dose, with topical imiquimod. The germline gives CDR1 SGHTA, CDR2 FQGNSA. V shed 5 bases and J 5 bases; nucleotides not matched to a gene: 7. The CDR3 contains 14 residues. Sequenced by immunoSEQ multiplex PCR; TCRdb stores in-frame clones only, minus some. The sample has fewer than 60,000 clones, roughly 61% seen once. The data derive from a study of a mutant IDH1 vaccine in newly diagnosed glioma. Study background: Investigators started vaccination 4-6 weeks after radiotherapy alone, or with temozolomide cycles.

Points from the study as a whole: Top-clonotype changes in peripheral T cells seemed unrelated to pseudoprogression.

The chain has TRBV7-2 and TRBJ2-7, with 9 bases aligning to TRBD1. Here the sequenced sample was peripheral blood mononuclear cells (PBMCs), taken from a glioma patient whose treatment included an IDH1 peptide vaccine. The clonotype comes from a man between 35 and 55 years old with glioma. Some clones in this sample may be carry-over from other donors' samples. The CDR3 spells CASSRGTGSNEQYF. CDR3 bases: TGTGCCAGCAGCAGAGGGACAGGGTCTAACGAGCAGTACTTC.